Shown below are 16 T cell receptor beta chains from a single sample sequenced in a study of beta chain features in type 1 diabetes. Reverse transcription of all isolated RNA meant that expressed TCRB transcripts were sequenced. Generated by immunoSEQ multiplex PCR, the TCRdb table keeps only in-frame clones and is missing some. The table records hundreds of thousands of clones, about 15% of them present only once. Sample: central memory CD4+ T cells from blood. The receptors were gathered from a man younger than 40 in good health.

CDR3 loop: CASRVVGSETGELFF. DNA of the CDR3: TGTGCCAGCAGGGTTGTGGGGTCGGAGACCGGGGAGCTGTTTTTT. The rearrangement uses TRBV27 and TRBJ2-2; the D is unclear. V was shortened by 6 bases and J by 5 bases, with 16 bases between the two germline ends. Germline CDR1 is MNHEY and CDR2 is SMNVEV (reference sequence). This CDR3 region has 15 residues.

The CDR3 region has the DNA TGCGCCAGCAGCTTCCGGGACGGAGACACTGAAGCTTTCTTT. Translation: CASSFRDGDTEAFF. The J gene is TRBJ1-1, the V gene TRBV5-1, with D maybe TRBD1 (5 bases). CDR1 and CDR2 (germline): SGHRS, YFSETQ. Trimming took off 2 bases at V and 3 bases at J, with 11 bases between the two ends. This CDR3 is built from 14 residues.

The rearrangement links TRBV30 to TRBJ2-6; D call uncertain. CDR3 length equals 15 residues. Germline V gene data show CDR1 as GTSNPN and CDR2 as SVGIG (reference sequence). Trimming took 2 bases from V and 1 from J, leaving 9 bases between them. The CDR3: CAWSLRLSGANVLTF. In nucleotides, the CDR3 is TGTGCCTGGAGTCTTAGGCTTTCTGGGGCCAACGTCCTGACTTTC.

The chain is built from TRBV21-1 and TRBJ2-7; TRBD2 is the table's D call and was not checked against the DNA. TRBV21-1 counts as a pseudogene. This CDR3 comprises 20 residues. The CDR3 spells CASSNLTWGLAGLRGYEQYV. The CDR3, as DNA: TGTGCCAGCAGCAATTTAACCTGGGGACTAGCGGGATTGAGGGGGTACGAGCAGTACGTC.

The chain is built from TRBV18 and TRBJ1-2; TRBD1 might be the D (5 bases). Germline assignment: CDR1 KGHSH and CDR2 LQKENI. This CDR3 has 15 residues. Trimming took 1 base from V and 9 from J, leaving 18 bases between them. The CDR3 sequence: CASSPRAGREESYTF. The CDR3 region has the DNA TGTGCCAGCTCACCACGGGCGGGCAGGGAGGAGAGCTACACCTTC. Together with reference TRBV18 and TRBJ1-2, the CDR3 gives the full variable domain: NAGVMQNPRHLVRRRGQEARLRCSPMKGHSHVYWYRQLPEEGLKFMVYLQKENIIDESGMPKERFSAEFPKEGPSILRIQQVVRGDSAAYFCASSPRAGREESYTFGSGTRLTVV.

With regard to this clone: With a much larger clone just one base away, this may be a read error. The chain recombines TRBV6-4 with TRBJ2-5; 8 bases map to TRBD2. With 6 bases clipped from V and 3 bases from J, the junction kept 15 bases outside the gene matches. CDR3 length: 17 amino acids. The V gene's germline CDR1 is MRHNA and CDR2 SNTAGT. CDR3 sequence: CASSRGSSGGAKETQYF. DNA for the CDR3: TGTGCCAGCAGCCGCGGGTCCTCCGGGGGGGCTAAAGAGACCCAGTACTTC.

The table lists this clone with many counts. This rearrangement joins TRBV28 to TRBJ2-5, with D perhaps TRBD1 or TRBD2 (5 bases each). Germline CDR1 and CDR2: MDHEN and SYDVKM. The CDR3 consists of 17 residues. The V gene lost 7 bases and the J gene lost 5 bases, with 26 bases spanning the gap. The CDR3 DNA is TGTGCCAGCAATAAATGGTGGGGCGGATTTCGAGGGGAGACCCAGTACTTC. It codes for CASNKWWGGFRGETQYF.

This clone was picked up a small number of times. The gene calls are TRBV7-2 and TRBJ1-1; D perhaps matches TRBD1 (6 bases). V was cut by 6 bases and J by 6 bases, with 11 bases left in between. The CDR3 spans 12 residues. Germline V gene data show CDR1 as SGHTA and CDR2 as FQGNSA. The CDR3: CASRQQGSEAFF. The CDR3 DNA follows: TGTGCCAGCAGACAACAGGGTTCTGAAGCTTTCTTT. Full variable domain (remainder filled in from reference TRBV7-2 and TRBJ1-1): GAGVSQSPSNKVTEKGKDVELRCDPISGHTALYWYRQSLGQGLEFLIYFQGNSAPDKSGLPSDRFSAERTGGSVSTLTIQRTQQEDSAVYLCASRQQGSEAFFGQGTRLTVV.

The rearrangement uses TRBV6-6 and TRBJ2-2; no reliable D call. CDR3 length equals 15 residues. Germline lookup yields CDR1 MNHNY and CDR2 SVGAGI (reference sequence). The V gene lost 10 bases and the J gene lost 0 bases, with 15 bases spanning the gap. Written as DNA, the CDR3 is TGTGCCATCAGCCTGACAAGGGCGAACACCGGGGAGCTGTTTTTT. It is translated as CAISLTRANTGELFF.

J is TRBJ2-3 and V is TRBV19; the match to TRBD2 covers 11 bases. The V gene end was trimmed by 9 bases and the J gene end by 4 bases; junction bases not matched to a gene: 18. Germline V lookup: CDR1 LNHDA, CDR2 SQIVND (reference sequence). This CDR3 comprises 18 residues. The CDR3 protein is CASDLPGLAVAGPDTQYF. The CDR3, as DNA: TGTGCCAGCGACCTTCCGGGACTAGCGGTCGCTGGCCCAGATACGCAGTATTTT.

The V call is TRBV6-6, the J call TRBJ2-2; 8 bases agree with TRBD2. CDR1 MNHNY and CDR2 SVGAGI come from the germline V gene (reference sequence). Losses at the gene ends were 7 bases for V and 6 bases for J; bases not matched to a gene: 7. The CDR3 spans 14 residues. The CDR3 protein is CASITGGLAGELFF. CDR3 nucleotides: TGTGCCAGCATAACGGGAGGGCTGGCCGGGGAGCTGTTTTTT.

This chain links TRBV5-1 with TRBJ1-1; TRBD1 matches 7 bases. V lost 4 bases, J lost 6 bases, and 6 bases stayed unmatched. Germline V gene lookup returns CDR1 SGHRS and CDR2 YFSETQ. The CDR3 has 13 residues. CDR3 region: CASSIDRAAEAFF. CDR3 sequence (DNA): TGCGCCAGCAGCATCGACAGGGCAGCTGAAGCTTTCTTT.

This clone was seen ten or more times. The rearrangement links TRBV19 to TRBJ1-2; D remains ambiguous. CDR3 length: 14 residues. Per the germline V gene, CDR1 is LNHDA and CDR2 is SQIVND (reference sequence). Trimming removed 10 bases from V and 3 bases from J, with 18 bases in between. The CDR3 sequence is CATHSLTGYYGYTF. The CDR3 nucleotides are TGTGCCACGCACTCTCTGACGGGGTACTATGGCTACACCTTC.

This rearrangement joins TRBV4-3 to TRBJ2-1, with 10 nucleotides matching TRBD2. Germline CDR1 LGHNA, CDR2 YSLEER. The J segment lost 9 bases and the V segment lost 0 bases, leaving 11 bases of the junction unmatched. The CDR3 sequence is 17 residues long. In DNA, the CDR3 is TGCGCCAGCAGCCAAGATCTAGCGGGAGCTATTATAAGTGAGCAGTTCTTC. Encoded protein: CASSQDLAGAIISEQFF.

The rearrangement links TRBV4-2 to TRBJ2-7, with D possibly called TRBD1 or TRBD2 (5 bases each). The J call may be mistaken, given a closer DNA end match to TRBJ2-5. The CDR3 spans 15 residues. The germline CDR1 and CDR2 sequences are LGHNA and YNFKEQ. Written as DNA, the CDR3 is TGTGCCAGCAGCCAATCCGGGACGGAGCAAGAGACCCAGTACTTC. It is translated as CASSQSGTEQETQYF.

This clone was observed at least ten times. The J gene is TRBJ2-2, the V gene TRBV27; no firm D call. Per the germline V gene, CDR1 is MNHEY and CDR2 is SMNVEV (reference sequence). The CDR3 is 12 amino acids. Trimming took 5 bases from V and 7 from J, leaving 8 bases between them. This CDR3 reads CASSPLFGELFF. The CDR3 nucleotides are TGTGCCAGCAGTCCCCTTTTCGGGGAGCTGTTTTTT.